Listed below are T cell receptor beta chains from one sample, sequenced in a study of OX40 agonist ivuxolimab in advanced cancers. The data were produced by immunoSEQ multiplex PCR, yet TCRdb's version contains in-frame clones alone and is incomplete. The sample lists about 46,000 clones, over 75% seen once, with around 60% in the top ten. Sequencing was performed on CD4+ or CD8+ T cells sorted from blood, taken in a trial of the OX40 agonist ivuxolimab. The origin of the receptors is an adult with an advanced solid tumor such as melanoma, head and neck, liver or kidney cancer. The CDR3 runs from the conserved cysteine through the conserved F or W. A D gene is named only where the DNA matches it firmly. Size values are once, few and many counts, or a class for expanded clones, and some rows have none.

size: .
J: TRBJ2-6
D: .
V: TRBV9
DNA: TGTGCCAGCAGCGTAGAAGTCTCTGGGGCCAACGTCCTGACTTTC
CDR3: CASSVEVSGANVLTF

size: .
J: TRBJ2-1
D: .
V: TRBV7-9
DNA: TGTGCCAGCAGCGTTACTCCCCGCAATGAGCAGTTCTTC
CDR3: CASSVTPRNEQFF

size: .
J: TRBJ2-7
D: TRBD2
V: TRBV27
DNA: TGTGCCAGCAGCCCACTAGCGGGAGGGTACGAGCAGTACTTC
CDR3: CASSPLAGGYEQYF

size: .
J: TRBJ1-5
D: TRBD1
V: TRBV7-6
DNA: TGTGCCAGCAGCTTTGCACCGGGACAGGGGGGCAATCAGCCCCAGCATTTT
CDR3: CASSFAPGQGGNQPQHF

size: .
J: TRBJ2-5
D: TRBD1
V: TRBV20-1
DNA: TGCAGTGCTGTCAGGGGGGAGACCCAGTACTTC
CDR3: CSAVRGETQYF

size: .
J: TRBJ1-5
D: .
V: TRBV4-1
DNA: TGCGCCAGCAGCCCCGAGGACGGGCAGCCCCAGCATTTT
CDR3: CASSPEDGQPQHF

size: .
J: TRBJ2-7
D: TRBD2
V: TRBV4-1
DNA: TGCGCCAGCAGCCAATCCCAACTAGCGGGGGGCTACGAGCAGTACTTC
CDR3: CASSQSQLAGGYEQYF

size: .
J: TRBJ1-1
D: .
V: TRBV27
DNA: TGTGCCAGCAGTTTACAGCCCGGGAACACTGAAGCTTTCTTT
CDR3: CASSLQPGNTEAFF

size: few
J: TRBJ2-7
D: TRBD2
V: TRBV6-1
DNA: TGTGCCAGCAGTGGGGCGGGAGGGCGGTACGAGCAGTACTTC
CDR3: CASSGAGGRYEQYF

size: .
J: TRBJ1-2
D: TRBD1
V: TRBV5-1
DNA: TGCGCCAGCAGCTTACCGGGACAGGGGCTTTATGGCTACACCTTC
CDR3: CASSLPGQGLYGYTF

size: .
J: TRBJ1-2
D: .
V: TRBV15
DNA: TGTGCCACCAGCAGAGGTATCAACTATGGCTACACCTTC
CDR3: CATSRGINYGYTF

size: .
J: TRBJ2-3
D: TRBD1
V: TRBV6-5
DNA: TGTGCCAGCAGTAGCAGGGGGCGTGCAGATACGCAGTATTTT
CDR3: CASSSRGRADTQYF

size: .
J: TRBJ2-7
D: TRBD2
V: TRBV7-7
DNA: TGTGCTAGCAGCCCCCTGGTGGGAGGGCCTCTCGAGCAGTACTTC
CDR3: CASSPLVGGPLEQYF

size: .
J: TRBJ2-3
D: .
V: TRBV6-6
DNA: TGTGCCAGCAGTAGATTTAGCACAGATACGCAGTATTTT
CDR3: CASSRFSTDTQYF

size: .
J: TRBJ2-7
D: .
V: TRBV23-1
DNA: TGCGCCAGCAGTCAAAGCTGGGGTGGGAACTACGAGCAGTACTTC
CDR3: CASSQSWGGNYEQYF

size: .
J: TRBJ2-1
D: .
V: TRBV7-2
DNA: TGTGCCAGCAGCCTCCGGGACACTCCCTACAATGAGCAGTTCTTC
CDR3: CASSLRDTPYNEQFF

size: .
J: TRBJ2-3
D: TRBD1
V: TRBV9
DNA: TGTGCCAGCAGCGTAGGCCGGGACAGGGTCTTCGGGCTCACAGATACGCAGTATTTT
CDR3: CASSVGRDRVFGLTDTQYF

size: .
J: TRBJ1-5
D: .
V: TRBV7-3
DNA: TGTGCCAGCAGTTGGCGTGATCAGCCCCAGCATTTT
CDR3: CASSWRDQPQHF

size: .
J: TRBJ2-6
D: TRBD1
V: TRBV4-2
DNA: TGTGCCAGCAGCCACGGACAGGGGGCGGATGGGGCCAACGTCCTGACTTTC
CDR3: CASSHGQGADGANVLTF

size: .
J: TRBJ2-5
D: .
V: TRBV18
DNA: TGTGCCAGCTCATCCTCGCCCGGGACGGAGTCCCAAGAGACCCAGTACTTC
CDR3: CASSSSPGTESQETQYF

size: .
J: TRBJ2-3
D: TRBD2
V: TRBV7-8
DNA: TGTGCCAGCAGCTTAGGAAGCGGGAGACCAGATACGCAGTATTTT
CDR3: CASSLGSGRPDTQYF

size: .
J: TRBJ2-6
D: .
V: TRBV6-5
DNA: TGTGCCAGCAGACAGGGCGGTGGGGCCAACGTCCTGACTTTC
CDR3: CASRQGGGANVLTF

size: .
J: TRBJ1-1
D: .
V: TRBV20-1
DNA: TGCAGTGTGGGCAGGGGACCTGAAGCTTTCTTT
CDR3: CSVGRGPEAFF

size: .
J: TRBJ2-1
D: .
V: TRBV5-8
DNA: TGTGCCAGCAGCTTGGAGGGGGTCTCCTACAATGAGCAGTTCTTC
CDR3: CASSLEGVSYNEQFF

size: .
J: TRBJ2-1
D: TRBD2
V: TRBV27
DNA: TGTGCCAGCAGTTTGCTCGCCAGCGGGATCTTGGGCAATGAGCAGTTCTTC
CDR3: CASSLLASGILGNEQFF

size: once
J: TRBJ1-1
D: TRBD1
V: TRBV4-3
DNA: TGCGCCAGCAGCCAAGATCCATTTCGCGGGACAGGGAGCACTGAAGCTTTCTTT
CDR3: CASSQDPFRGTGSTEAFF

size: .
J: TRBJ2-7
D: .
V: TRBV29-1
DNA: TGCAGCGTTGCGTCCAGGGGTTCCCACGAGCAGTACTTC
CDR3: CSVASRGSHEQYF

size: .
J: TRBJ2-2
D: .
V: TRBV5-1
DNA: TGCGCCAGCAGCTTGGCCTATTATAGTGGGACCGGGGAGCTGTTTTTT
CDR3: CASSLAYYSGTGELFF

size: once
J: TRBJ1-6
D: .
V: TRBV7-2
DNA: TGTGCCAGCAGCTTAGTAGGGGGTAAAGCCTATAATTCACCCCTCCACTTT
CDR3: CASSLVGGKAYNSPLHF

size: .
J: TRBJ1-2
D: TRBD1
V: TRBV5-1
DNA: TGCGCCAGCAGCCCTCAGACAGGGGGTACTCCGGACTACACCTTC
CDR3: CASSPQTGGTPDYTF

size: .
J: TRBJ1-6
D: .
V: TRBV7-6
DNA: TGTGCCAGCAGCTTAACCCCCGCATGGGAATCACCCCTCCACTTT
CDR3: CASSLTPAWESPLHF

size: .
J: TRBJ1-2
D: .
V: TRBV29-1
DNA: TGCAGCGTTGATCGAGGGGTCTATGGCTACACCTTC
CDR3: CSVDRGVYGYTF

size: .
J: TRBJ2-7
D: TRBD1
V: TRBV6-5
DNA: TGTGCCAGCAGCCGAGACTACAGGGGGGCCTACGAGCAGTACTTC
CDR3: CASSRDYRGAYEQYF

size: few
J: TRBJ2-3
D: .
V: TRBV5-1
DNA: TGCGCCAGCAGCCTGGAAATGGATACGCAGTATTTT
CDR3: CASSLEMDTQYF

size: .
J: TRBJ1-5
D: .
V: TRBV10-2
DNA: TGCGCCAGCAGTGAGCCCAGTAGCAATCAGCCCCAGCATTTT
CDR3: CASSEPSSNQPQHF

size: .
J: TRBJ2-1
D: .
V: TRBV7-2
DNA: TGTGCCAGCAGACTGGCGGGGAGTTACAATGAGCAGTTCTTC
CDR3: CASRLAGSYNEQFF

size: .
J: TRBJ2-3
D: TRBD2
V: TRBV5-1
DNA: TGCGCCAGCAGCTTGGAGGGACTAGCGGGGGGACGCACAGATACGCAGTATTTT
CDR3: CASSLEGLAGGRTDTQYF

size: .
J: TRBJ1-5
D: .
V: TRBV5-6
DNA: TGTGCCAGCAGCCGTTCCGGGACGGGTAATCAGCCCCAGCATTTT
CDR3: CASSRSGTGNQPQHF

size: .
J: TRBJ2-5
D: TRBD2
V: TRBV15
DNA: TGTGCCACACAGGCGGGAGGAGAGACCCAGTACTTC
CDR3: CATQAGGETQYF

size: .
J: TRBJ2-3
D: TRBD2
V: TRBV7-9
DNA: TGTGCCAGCAGCTTTTCCTTCGGGGGGACAGATACGCAGTATTTT
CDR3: CASSFSFGGTDTQYF

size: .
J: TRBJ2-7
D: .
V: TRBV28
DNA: TGTGCCAGCAGTTTATGGGGGCAGAGGGGTTACGAGCAGTACTTC
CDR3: CASSLWGQRGYEQYF

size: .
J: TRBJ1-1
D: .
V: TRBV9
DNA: TGTGCCAGCAGCGTCGGCCCCAACACTGAAGCTTTCTTT
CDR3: CASSVGPNTEAFF

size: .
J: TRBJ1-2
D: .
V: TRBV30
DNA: TGTGCCTGGAGTGAGACGGTGAAAGGGGCTAGTCCTAACTATGGCTACACCTTC
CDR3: CAWSETVKGASPNYGYTF

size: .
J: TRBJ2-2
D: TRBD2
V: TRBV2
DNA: TGTGCCAGCAATAGACTAGCCACCAACACCGGGGAGCTGTTTTTT
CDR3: CASNRLATNTGELFF

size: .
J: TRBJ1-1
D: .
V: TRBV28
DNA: TGTGCCAGCAGCTTTTCGACAGACTTCAACACTGAAGCTTTCTTT
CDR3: CASSFSTDFNTEAFF

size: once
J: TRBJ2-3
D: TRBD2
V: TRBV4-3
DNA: TGCGCCAGCAAGTCTCTAGCGGGGGGAACCACAGATACGCAGTATTTT
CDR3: CASKSLAGGTTDTQYF

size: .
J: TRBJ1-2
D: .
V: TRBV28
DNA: TGTGCCAGCAGTTCTAACGGGCGGGGAGGCTACACCTTC
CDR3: CASSSNGRGGYTF

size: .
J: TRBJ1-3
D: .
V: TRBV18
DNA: TGTGCCAGCTCACCATCCAGCGTGGGTTCTGGAAACACCATATATTTT
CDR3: CASSPSSVGSGNTIYF

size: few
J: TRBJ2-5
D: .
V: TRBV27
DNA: TGTGCCAGCAGTGGAGGGTTCCGGGAGACCCAGTACTTC
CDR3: CASSGGFRETQYF

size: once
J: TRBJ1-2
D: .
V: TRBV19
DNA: TGTGCCAGTAGGTCAGGGGAAGCCTATGGCTACACCTTC
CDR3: CASRSGEAYGYTF

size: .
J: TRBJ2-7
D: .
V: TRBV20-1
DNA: TGCAGTGCTCTGACTGGGCTTGGGCAGTACTTC
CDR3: CSALTGLGQYF

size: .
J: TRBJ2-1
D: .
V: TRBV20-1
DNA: TGCAGTGCCTTTAACAGCAATGAGCAGTTCTTC
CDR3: CSAFNSNEQFF

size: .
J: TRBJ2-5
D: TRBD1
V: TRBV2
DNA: TGTGCCAGCAGTAAGGGACAGTGGGAGACCCAGTACTTC
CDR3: CASSKGQWETQYF

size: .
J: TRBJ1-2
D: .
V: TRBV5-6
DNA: TGTGCCAGCAGCTTTCTCGTCGCTGATGGCTACACCTTC
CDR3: CASSFLVADGYTF

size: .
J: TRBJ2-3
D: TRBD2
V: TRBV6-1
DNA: TGTGCCAGCAGTGAAGCGCGAGGGAGGGGCACAGATACGCAGTATTTT
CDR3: CASSEARGRGTDTQYF

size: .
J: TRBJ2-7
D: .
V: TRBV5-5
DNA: TGTGCCAGCAGCTTGGGGGCACAGGGATCCTACGAGCAGTACTTC
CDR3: CASSLGAQGSYEQYF

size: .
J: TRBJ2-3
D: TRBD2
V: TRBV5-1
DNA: TGCGCCAGCAACTTCCTAGCGGGGCCGACAGATACGCAGTATTTT
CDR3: CASNFLAGPTDTQYF

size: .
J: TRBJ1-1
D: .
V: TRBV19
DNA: TGTGCCAGTAGTATTCCCCCTCAGATTCCCCGATCAGGCACTGAAGCTTTCTTT
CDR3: CASSIPPQIPRSGTEAFF